Below, 23 T cell receptor beta chains from the same sample are listed, as sequenced in a study of beta chain features in type 1 diabetes. Isolated RNA was reverse transcribed in full, so expressed TCRB transcripts were sequenced. Here immunoSEQ multiplex PCR was the method, and the copy in TCRdb shows in-frame clones only, minus some. In the table there are 300,000 to 400,000 clones, roughly an eighth of which are singletons. Sequences were obtained from naive CD4+ T cells from blood. The source is a young man in good health.

The chain carries TRBV30 and TRBJ1-1; no firm D call. The CDR3 consists of 15 residues. In germline, CDR1 is GTSNPN, CDR2 SVGIG (reference sequence). Deletions cut 0 bases from V and 4 bases from J, with 15 bases between. The CDR3 protein is CAWSVVAQGGTEAFF. CDR3 DNA: TGTGCCTGGAGTGTCGTGGCCCAAGGCGGCACTGAAGCTTTCTTT.

The chain recombines TRBV10-3 with TRBJ2-2, with TRBD1 as a possible D gene (6 bases). This CDR3 has 15 amino acids. Trimming cost V 0 bases and J 3 bases, with 8 bases left between them. The germline CDR1 and CDR2 sequences are ENHRY and SYGVKD. CDR3 sequence (DNA): TGTGCCATCAGTGAGTCTGAGGGGGACACCGGGGAGCTGTTTTTT. Translating it yields CAISESEGDTGELFF.

The chain has TRBV29-1 and TRBJ1-1, with D unresolved. The germline V gene encodes CDR1 SQVTM and CDR2 ANQGSEA. V was trimmed by 3 bases and J by 1 base, leaving 6 bases between them. The length of the CDR3 is 12 residues. CDR3 in amino acids: CSVDARNTEAFF. The CDR3 DNA sequence: TGCAGCGTTGACGCCAGGAACACTGAAGCTTTCTTT.

V usage is TRBV19 and J usage is TRBJ2-2; D gene uncertain. Deletions cut 6 bases from V and 5 bases from J, with 19 bases between. This CDR3 contains 16 residues. Looked up from germline, CDR1 is LNHDA and CDR2 is SQIVND (reference sequence). This CDR3 is CASRPAWARRTGELFF. As DNA, the CDR3 is TGTGCCAGTAGACCGGCCTGGGCCAGGCGTACCGGGGAGCTGTTTTTT.

The table lists this clone with many counts. The V and J genes are TRBV23-1 and TRBJ2-5, with 7 bases aligning to TRBD1. TRBV23-1 belongs to the ORF category, with a function that is uncertain. The CDR3 sequence is 16 residues long. The V segment lost 2 bases and the J segment 7 bases; nucleotides outside the gene matches: 13. CDR3 sequence: CASSQPWDSRRLTQYF. The CDR3 region has the DNA TGCGCCAGCAGTCAACCGTGGGACAGCCGGAGATTGACCCAGTACTTC.

This clone was recorded a few times. The V and J genes are TRBV30 and TRBJ1-2; TRBD1 is a possible D gene (5 bases). Germline loops: CDR1 GTSNPN, CDR2 SVGIG (reference sequence). CDR3 size: 11 residues. With 3 bases removed from V and 3 bases from J, the gap between germline ends came to 5 bases. The DNA of the CDR3 is TGTGCCTGGAGAGGGGACTATGGCTACACCTTC. This gives the protein CAWRGDYGYTF.

The J gene is TRBJ2-7, the V gene TRBV5-1; D perhaps matches TRBD1 (5 bases). The V and J ends lost 0 bases and 7 bases respectively, with 14 bases between them. Per the germline V gene, CDR1 is SGHRS and CDR2 is YFSETQ. CDR3 length: 14 residues. The chain's CDR3 is CASSLEAGSEEQYF. The CDR3 DNA is TGCGCCAGCAGCTTGGAGGCAGGGTCGGAAGAGCAGTACTTC.

Only a few counts were recorded for this clone. V is TRBV9 and J is TRBJ1-4; the match to TRBD1 covers 9 bases. J was trimmed by 2 bases and V by 4 bases; bases with no gene match: 6. The CDR3 covers 16 residues. Germline V gene sequence: CDR1 SGDLS, CDR2 YYNGEE. This chain's CDR3 is CASSSNRGRTNEKLFF. DNA of the CDR3: TGTGCCAGCAGCTCAAACAGGGGGCGGACTAATGAAAAACTGTTTTTT.

V gene TRBV7-3 combines with J gene TRBJ2-5, with D perhaps matching TRBD2 (6 bases). The CDR3 is 16 amino acids. Germline loops: CDR1 SGHTA, CDR2 FQGTGA. V shed 1 base and J shed 4 bases, with 16 bases lying between them. The CDR3 DNA sequence: TGTGCCAGCAGCTTAAACCCCTCCGGGAGAGGAGAGACCCAGTACTTC. Translating gives CASSLNPSGRGETQYF.

This clone was counted only a few times. CDR3 sequence (DNA): TGTGCCAGCAGCCGTACCCCGTTCAGAGCCAAAAACATTCAGTACTTC. It encodes CASSRTPFRAKNIQYF. This chain uses TRBV11-3 with TRBJ2-4; D unresolved. The CDR3 is 16 residues long. Between the trimmed V and J ends, which lost 5 bases and 0 bases, there was a span of 14 bases. CDR1 and CDR2 (germline): SGHNT, YENEEA.

The sample holds a few counts of this clone. The chain couples TRBV5-6 to TRBJ2-7, with D possibly matching TRBD1 (5 bases). In germline, CDR1 is SGHDT, CDR2 YYEEEE. Trimming stripped 0 bases from V and 3 bases from J, with 7 bases between. The CDR3 loop spans 13 amino acids. Written as DNA, the CDR3 is TGTGCCAGCAGCTTGGACAGGTACTACGAGCAGTACTTC. Amino acid sequence: CASSLDRYYEQYF. Looking up the rest from reference TRBV5-6 and TRBJ2-7 gives the full variable domain: DAGVTQSPTHLIKTRGQQVTLRCSPKSGHDTVSWYQQALGQGPQFIFQYYEEEERQRGNFPDRFSGHQFPNYSSELNVNALLLGDSALYLCASSLDRYYEQYFGPGTRLTVT.

This clone appeared a few times. The rearrangement joins TRBV5-4 to TRBJ2-6, with 9 bases aligning to TRBD1. The CDR3 spans 18 residues. Looked up from germline, CDR1 is SGHNT and CDR2 is YYREEE (reference sequence). The trim removed 0 bases at V and 0 bases at J, leaving 4 bases unmatched. The CDR3 nucleotides read TGTGCCAGCAGCTTGGTAGGGACAGGGACCTCTGGGGCCAACGTCCTGACTTTC. Protein product: CASSLVGTGTSGANVLTF. Drawing the rest from reference TRBV5-4 and TRBJ2-6, the complete variable domain is ETGVTQSPTHLIKTRGQQVTLRCSSQSGHNTVSWYQQALGQGPQFIFQYYREEENGRGNFPPRFSGLQFPNYSSELNVNALELDDSALYLCASSLVGTGTSGANVLTFGAGSRLTVL.

This clone was picked up a small number of times. This rearrangement joins TRBV7-2 to TRBJ2-3; TRBD2 matches at 9 bases. CDR3 length equals 17 residues. The junction had 7 bases not matched to a gene; V was cut back by 1 base and J by 2 bases. Germline CDR1 and CDR2: SGHTA and FQGNSA. This chain's CDR3 is CASSLVSSGGFTDTQYF. In DNA form, the CDR3 reads TGTGCCAGCAGCTTAGTGTCCAGCGGGGGGTTCACAGATACGCAGTATTTT.

This clone was seen repeatedly, ten times or more. The rearrangement uses TRBV30 and TRBJ2-1; 7 bases are shared with TRBD2. Per germline, CDR1 GTSNPN and CDR2 SVGIG (reference sequence). The length of the CDR3 is 15 residues. V lost 2 bases and J lost 0; bases outside the gene matches: 4. CDR3 in amino acids: CAWSTGGSSYNEQFF. DNA for the CDR3: TGTGCCTGGAGTACCGGGGGGAGCTCCTACAATGAGCAGTTCTTC.

V gene TRBV9 combines with J gene TRBJ2-2; 9 bases map to TRBD2. Germline values: CDR1 SGDLS, CDR2 YYNGEE. Unmatched junction bases numbered 2, after V lost 2 bases and J lost 0 bases. The CDR3 runs 16 residues. CDR3 amino acids: CASSVSGGANTGELFF. CDR3 nucleotides: TGTGCCAGCAGCGTTAGCGGGGGAGCGAACACCGGGGAGCTGTTTTTT. Combining the CDR3 with reference TRBV9 and TRBJ2-2 gives the whole variable domain DSGVTQTPKHLITATGQRVTLRCSPRSGDLSVYWYQQSLDQGLQFLIQYYNGEERAKGNILERFSAQQFPDLHSELNLSSLELGDSALYFCASSVSGGANTGELFFGEGSRLTVL.

The chain employs TRBV4-1 and TRBJ2-1; tentatively, D is TRBD2 (6 bases). Trimming cost V 2 bases and J 1 base, with 15 bases left between them. The CDR3 is 17 amino acids. Germline V gene sequence: CDR1 MGHRA, CDR2 YSYEKL. Here the CDR3 reads CASSQIILARSYNEQFF. The CDR3 DNA reads TGCGCCAGCAGCCAAATAATACTAGCTCGGTCCTACAATGAGCAGTTCTTC.

A few counts support this clone. The chain carries TRBV18 and TRBJ2-1; 8 bases match TRBD2. V was pared by 3 bases and J by 0 bases, with 4 bases of the junction left unmatched. Germline V gene sequence: CDR1 KGHSH, CDR2 LQKENI. The CDR3 loop spans 16 amino acids. CDR3 residues: CASSPRSGSSYNEQFF. The DNA for the CDR3 is TGTGCCAGCTCACCTCGCAGCGGGAGCTCCTACAATGAGCAGTTCTTC.

A remark on this clone: One end of the junction fails to match germline, which may point to a read error. This chain joins TRBV4-1 and TRBJ1-5; 12 bases are a match to TRBD1. The germline V gene has CDR1 MGHRA and CDR2 YSYEKL. CDR3 size: 16 residues. The DNA for the CDR3 is TGCGCCAGCAGCCACATTGGGACAGGGGGCAAACAGCCCCAGCATTTT. Its protein product is CASSHIGTGGKQPQHF.

This clone occurred a few times. The chain carries TRBV7-3 and TRBJ1-6; a possible D gene is TRBD1 (5 bases). This CDR3 is built from 15 residues. Germline V gene sequence: CDR1 SGHTA, CDR2 FQGTGA. Trimming pared 2 bases from V and 10 bases from J, leaving 15 bases between. Here the CDR3 reads CASSLEGAGRSPLHF. For the CDR3, the DNA is TGTGCCAGCAGCTTAGAAGGGGCAGGGCGATCACCCCTCCACTTT.

This clone was detected a few times. The rearrangement joins TRBV2 to TRBJ2-7, with D perhaps TRBD1 (6 bases). V dropped 8 bases and J dropped 3 bases, with 14 bases sitting between them. There are 13 residues in the CDR3. CDR1 SNHLY and CDR2 FYNNEI come from the germline V gene. CDR3 loop: CASYKGQSYEQYF. Written as DNA, the CDR3 is TGTGCCAGCTATAAAGGACAGAGCTACGAGCAGTACTTC.

There are a few counts of this clone. This rearrangement joins TRBV5-1 to TRBJ2-1; 8 bases agree with TRBD1. CDR1 is SGHRS and CDR2 is YFSETQ in the germline V gene. CDR3 length equals 15 residues. V lost 3 bases, J lost 8 bases, and 10 bases stayed unmatched. CDR3 coding DNA: TGCGCCAGCAGCTCTCAAACAGGGGGTGTCGATGAGCAGTTCTTC. This gives the protein CASSSQTGGVDEQFF.

The sample holds a few counts of this clone. The chain's CDR3 is CASSITIGTQYF. As DNA, the CDR3 is TGTGCCAGTAGTATAACCATCGGGACGCAGTATTTT. The chain links TRBV19 to TRBJ2-3; D is unresolved. Germline V gene sequence: CDR1 LNHDA, CDR2 SQIVND (reference sequence). Trimming took off 2 bases at V and 9 bases at J, with 9 bases between the two ends. The CDR3 has 12 amino acids. The variable domain in full, with the rest retrieved from reference TRBV19 and TRBJ2-3, is DGGITQSPKYLFRKEGQNVTLSCEQNLNHDAMYWYRQDPGQGLRLIYYSQIVNDFQKGDIAEGYSVSREKKESFPLTVTSAQKNPTAFYLCASSITIGTQYFGPGTRLTVL.

This clone was observed a few times. The chain employs TRBV4-2 and TRBJ2-1; perhaps TRBD1 as D (6 bases). This CDR3 comprises 16 residues. CDR1 LGHNA and CDR2 YNFKEQ come from the germline V gene. Trimming shortened V by 0 bases and J by 3 bases, and 12 bases separated the two germline ends. CDR3 amino acids: CASSQEQGPHYNEQFF. The CDR3 DNA follows: TGTGCCAGCAGCCAAGAACAGGGACCCCACTACAATGAGCAGTTCTTC.